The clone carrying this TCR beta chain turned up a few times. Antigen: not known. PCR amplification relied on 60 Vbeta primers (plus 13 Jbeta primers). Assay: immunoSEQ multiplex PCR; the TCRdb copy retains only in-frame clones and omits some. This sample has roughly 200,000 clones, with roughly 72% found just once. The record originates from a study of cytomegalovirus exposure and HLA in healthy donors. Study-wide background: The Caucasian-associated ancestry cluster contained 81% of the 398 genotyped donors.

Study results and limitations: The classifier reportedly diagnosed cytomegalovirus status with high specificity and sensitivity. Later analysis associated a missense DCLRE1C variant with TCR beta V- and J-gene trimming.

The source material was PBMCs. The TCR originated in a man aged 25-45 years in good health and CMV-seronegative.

The CDR3 DNA reads TGTGCTAGCGGACAGCGAAGCAATCAGCCCCAGCATTTT. The encoded protein is CASGQRSNQPQHF. J is TRBJ1-5 and V is TRBV28; D may be TRBD1 (6 bases). The CDR3 extends over 13 amino acids. The germline V gene encodes CDR1 MDHEN and CDR2 SYDVKM.